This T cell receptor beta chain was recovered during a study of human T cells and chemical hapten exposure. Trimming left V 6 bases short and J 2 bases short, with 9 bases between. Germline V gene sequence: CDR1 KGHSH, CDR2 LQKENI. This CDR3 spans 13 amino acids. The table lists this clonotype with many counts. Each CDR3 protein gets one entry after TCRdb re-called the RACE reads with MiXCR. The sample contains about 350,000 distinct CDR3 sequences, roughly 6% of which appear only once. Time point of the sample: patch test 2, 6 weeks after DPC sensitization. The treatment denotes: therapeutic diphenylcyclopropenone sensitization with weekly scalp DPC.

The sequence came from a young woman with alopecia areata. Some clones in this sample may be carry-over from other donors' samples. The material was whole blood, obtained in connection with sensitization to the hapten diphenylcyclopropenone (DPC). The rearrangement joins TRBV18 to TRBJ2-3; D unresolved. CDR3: CASSPTFTDTQYF. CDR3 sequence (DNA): TGTGCCAGCTCCCCCACCTTCACAGATACGCAGTATTTT.